The 29 T cell receptor beta chains in this list originate from one sample, sequenced in a study of cytomegalovirus exposure and HLA in healthy donors (dated 2017 in TCRdb). The receptor library was made with the immunoSEQ multiplex PCR assay. A mixture of 60 forward primers for TCR Vbeta segments and 13 reverse primers for TCR Jbeta segments was used in the multiplex PCR. TCRdb mirrors the immuneACCESS table, restricted to in-frame sequences. Some clones are absent from its copies; in checked studies, under half trace to an unresolved V gene, and the reason for the others is unknown. Here the sample has roughly 140,000 clones; roughly three quarters occur a single time. Approximately 4% of the sample is held by the ten biggest clonotypes. What was sequenced was PBMCs. These receptors originate from a man younger than 35 in good health and CMV-seronegative.

This chain links TRBV5-1 with TRBJ2-7; D is possibly TRBD1 (6 bases). The germline V gene has CDR1 SGHRS and CDR2 YFSETQ. V shed 3 bases and J shed 3 bases, with 10 bases lying between them. The CDR3 extends over 13 amino acids. The CDR3 DNA follows: TGCGCCAGCAGCTGGTCGACAGGCTACGAGCAGTACTTC. It specifies CASSWSTGYEQYF.

This sequence joins TRBV10-1 and TRBJ2-2; 9 nucleotides agree with TRBD1. In germline, CDR1 is WNHNN, CDR2 SYGVQD (reference sequence). The CDR3 covers 17 residues. V dropped 5 bases and J dropped 0; count of bases not matched to a gene: 7. CDR3 sequence (DNA): TGCGCCAGCAGTACGTTGGGACAGGGATCGAACACCGGGGAGCTGTTTTTT. The encoded protein is CASSTLGQGSNTGELFF.

The gene calls are TRBV30 and TRBJ1-2, with D maybe TRBD1 (6 bases). Germline loops: CDR1 GTSNPN, CDR2 SVGIG (reference sequence). Trimming took 6 bases from V and 6 from J, leaving 14 bases between them. The CDR3 is made up of 12 amino acids. The CDR3 DNA is TGTGCCTGCACACAGGGAAAGGATGGCTACACCTTC. This encodes CACTQGKDGYTF.

The chain combines TRBV6-1 with TRBJ1-4, with TRBD1 as a possible D gene (5 bases). V was shortened by 4 bases and J by 7 bases, with 13 bases between the two germline ends. Germline V gene data show CDR1 as MNHNS and CDR2 as SASEGT. The CDR3 extends over 14 amino acids. The CDR3 sequence is CASSGGDSAEKLFF. The CDR3 DNA is TGTGCCAGCAGTGGGGGGGACTCGGCTGAAAAACTGTTTTTT.

A single count supports this clone. This chain uses TRBV6-1 with TRBJ1-1; no reliable D call. Per the germline V gene, CDR1 is MNHNS and CDR2 is SASEGT. The CDR3 has 18 amino acids. The V gene lost 4 bases and the J gene lost 1 base, with 22 bases spanning the gap. Here the CDR3 reads CASSVLLNGEGKNTEAFF. CDR3 coding DNA: TGTGCCAGCAGTGTACTCCTTAACGGAGAGGGTAAGAACACTGAAGCTTTCTTT.

This CDR3 reads CASSVEGTRENTQYF. DNA for the CDR3: TGTGCCAGCAGCGTAGAGGGGACTAGGGAGAATACGCAGTATTTT. The chain combines TRBV9 with TRBJ2-3; 8 bases line up with TRBD2. V lost 0 bases and J lost 7; bases outside the gene matches: 7. Germline lookup yields CDR1 SGDLS and CDR2 YYNGEE. The CDR3 extends over 15 amino acids.

This rearrangement joins TRBV30 to TRBJ2-7; 10 bases line up with TRBD1. The CDR3 has 15 amino acids. Losses at the gene ends were 4 bases for V and 4 bases for J; bases not matched to a gene: 10. Germline V gene sequence: CDR1 GTSNPN, CDR2 SVGIG (reference sequence). Written as DNA, the CDR3 is TGTGCCTGGATACCAAGGACAGGGGGTTATTACGAGCAGTACTTC. This codes for CAWIPRTGGYYEQYF.

This clone was detected only a few times. The chain is built from TRBV5-1 and TRBJ1-1, with D tentatively TRBD1 (6 bases). Trimming took 1 base from V and 4 from J, leaving 14 bases between them. CDR1 is SGHRS, CDR2 YFSETQ, per germline. The CDR3 runs to 15 residues. The DNA of the CDR3 is TGCGCCAGCAGCTTGTTCTCACAGGGATCCACTGAAGCTTTCTTT. This encodes CASSLFSQGSTEAFF.

The chain employs TRBV9 and TRBJ2-1, with D possibly matching TRBD2 (5 bases). Trimming shortened V by 2 bases and J by 8 bases, and 14 bases separated the two germline ends. Germline CDR1 is SGDLS and CDR2 is YYNGEE. The CDR3 runs 14 residues. CDR3 nucleotides: TGTGCCAGCAGCGTTCAGACGCGGCGGGATGAGCAGTTCTTC. Its protein product is CASSVQTRRDEQFF.

The chain joins TRBV9 to TRBJ1-2; D might be TRBD1 (5 bases). This CDR3 spans 15 amino acids. CDR1 and CDR2 (germline): SGDLS, YYNGEE. V dropped 6 bases and J dropped 4 bases, with 19 bases sitting between them. DNA of the CDR3: TGTGCCAGCACCCCCGGGGGGGAAGGGATCTATGGCTACACCTTC. It specifies CASTPGGEGIYGYTF.

The genes are TRBV6-4 and TRBJ1-5; tentatively, D is TRBD1 (6 bases). Germline CDR1 MRHNA, CDR2 SNTAGT. This CDR3 comprises 13 residues. Deletions cut 3 bases from V and 9 bases from J, with 12 bases between. CDR3 in amino acids: CASSDQGLGPQHF. The CDR3 region has the DNA TGTGCCAGCAGTGATCAGGGGTTGGGGCCCCAGCATTTT.

This clone has a handful of counts. The rearrangement uses TRBV5-1 and TRBJ1-1; 10 positions agree with TRBD1. Germline CDR1 SGHRS, CDR2 YFSETQ. The CDR3 has 15 residues. Losses at the gene ends were 3 bases for V and 1 base for J; bases not matched to a gene: 3. The CDR3 sequence: CASSSGQGTNTEAFF. In DNA form, the CDR3 reads TGCGCCAGCAGCTCGGGACAGGGGACGAACACTGAAGCTTTCTTT.

To note about this clone: One junction end disagrees with the germline gene, perhaps due to a read error. This chain connects TRBV7-9 to TRBJ2-5; 7 bases agree with TRBD2. The CDR3 consists of 14 residues. Germline V lookup: CDR1 SEHNR, CDR2 FQNEAQ (reference sequence). The CDR3 loop reads CASSLGTSGESQYF. The CDR3 DNA is TGTGCCAGCAGCTTAGGGACCAGCGGGGAGAGCCAGTACTTC.

This clone was detected a few times. This chain links TRBV29-1 with TRBJ2-2, with 10 nucleotides matching TRBD2. Germline values: CDR1 SQVTM, CDR2 ANQGSEA. The CDR3 sequence is 15 residues long. V was clipped by 7 bases and J by 4 bases; unmatched bases: 9. The CDR3 nucleotides read TGCAGCGCGGGAGGGCTAGCGGGAGTCACCGGGGAGCTGTTTTTT. Its protein product is CSAGGLAGVTGELFF.

The chain uses TRBV29-1 and TRBJ2-7; D is perhaps TRBD2 (5 bases). This CDR3 region has 14 residues. The germline V and J ends were trimmed by 4 bases and 5 bases, with 18 bases remaining between them. Germline-derived CDR1 and CDR2 are SQVTM and ANQGSEA. CDR3 DNA sequence: TGCAGCGTTGGTCGCCTAGCCGACGTTCACGAGCAGTACTTC. It translates to CSVGRLADVHEQYF.

In DNA form, the CDR3 reads TGTGCCAGCAGCACCGGACAGGGTGGGAACACTGAAGCTTTCTTT. Its translation: CASSTGQGGNTEAFF. This chain connects TRBV11-2 to TRBJ1-1, with 8 bases that match TRBD1. J gave up 1 base and V 5 bases, and 6 bases lay outside the gene matches. The CDR3 runs to 15 residues. Looked up from germline, CDR1 is SGHAT and CDR2 is FQNNGV.

The chain couples TRBV6-1 to TRBJ1-1; 7 nucleotides line up with TRBD1. This CDR3 has 14 amino acids. The germline V gene has CDR1 MNHNS and CDR2 SASEGT. V dropped 7 bases and J dropped 0; count of bases not matched to a gene: 5. CDR3 nucleotides: TGTGCCAGCACCCTGACAGGGCTGAACACTGAAGCTTTCTTT. This encodes CASTLTGLNTEAFF.

This sequence joins TRBV14 and TRBJ2-7; TRBD2 agrees at 9 bases. Germline CDR1 SGHDN, CDR2 FVKESK. The CDR3 sequence is 15 residues long. The V and J ends lost 4 bases and 6 bases, in that order; junction bases with no gene match: 10. The CDR3 DNA is TGTGCCAGCAGCCCCCTCGCGGGAGGGCCCATCGAGCAGTACTTC. Its translation: CASSPLAGGPIEQYF.

This rearrangement joins TRBV6-5 to TRBJ1-5; 7 nucleotides match TRBD1. The ends lost 5 bases at V and 2 bases at J; junction bases unmatched: 3. Germline V gene data show CDR1 as MNHEY and CDR2 as SVGAGI. The CDR3 sequence is 14 residues long. The CDR3 protein is CASSPTGGNQPQHF. The CDR3, as DNA: TGTGCCAGCAGTCCCACAGGGGGCAATCAGCCCCAGCATTTT.

The chain carries TRBV21-1 and TRBJ2-2; the D call in the table, TRBD1, was not verified against the DNA. TRBV21-1 constitutes a pseudogene. The CDR3 is 16 residues long. DNA of the CDR3: TGTGCCAGCAGCAAAGTGAGCCCAGGGGACACCGGGGAGCTGTTTTTT. This gives the protein CASSKVSPGDTGELFF.

V is TRBV9 and J is TRBJ2-5, with TRBD2 as a possible D gene (6 bases). V was trimmed by 3 bases and J by 11 bases, leaving 23 bases between them. Looked up from germline, CDR1 is SGDLS and CDR2 is YYNGEE. The CDR3 totals 15 residues. CDR3 in DNA: TGTGCCAGCAGCGGAGCGGGCTTTACTACTGGAGAGCAGTACTTC. Translating gives CASSGAGFTTGEQYF.

A remark on this clone: At one boundary the junction diverges from the germline segment, which might be a read error. Written as DNA, the CDR3 is TGTGCCGGCAGTGAAGCGTCATCTAATTCACCCCTCCACTTT. Translation gives CAGSEASSNSPLHF. The chain has TRBV6-1 and TRBJ1-6; unclear D gene. The CDR3 spans 14 residues. Germline V gene lookup returns CDR1 MNHNS and CDR2 SASEGT.

This clone has a handful of counts. The V and J genes are TRBV7-9 and TRBJ2-1, with a possible D match to TRBD1 (6 bases). V was shortened by 5 bases and J by 7 bases, with 9 bases between the two germline ends. This CDR3 is built from 12 residues. Looked up from germline, CDR1 is SEHNR and CDR2 is FQNEAQ (reference sequence). The CDR3 region has the DNA TGTGCCAGCAGCGTACAGGGAAATGAGCAGTTCTTC. Its protein product is CASSVQGNEQFF.

V usage is TRBV27 and J usage is TRBJ2-3; TRBD2 is a possible D gene (5 bases). The V end was cut by 5 bases, the J end by 2 bases, with 17 bases between. The CDR3 is 16 residues long. CDR1 MNHEY and CDR2 SMNVEV come from the germline V gene (reference sequence). The DNA of the CDR3 is TGTGCCAGCAGTCCTCGGAGGCAGGATCCCACAGATACGCAGTATTTT. It is translated as CASSPRRQDPTDTQYF.

The V gene is TRBV5-4, the J gene TRBJ2-3, with D tentatively TRBD2 (5 bases). V was trimmed by 4 bases and J by 4 bases, leaving 13 bases between them. The length of the CDR3 is 14 residues. Germline CDR1 and CDR2: SGHNT and YYREEE (reference sequence). CDR3: CASSVTLGSDTQYF. CDR3 in DNA: TGTGCCAGCAGCGTTACACTAGGTTCAGATACGCAGTATTTT.

The chain uses TRBV13 and TRBJ1-2, with 7 nucleotides matching TRBD1. Germline V gene lookup returns CDR1 PRHDT and CDR2 FYEKMQ (reference sequence). This CDR3 region has 14 residues. V dropped 5 bases and J dropped 1; count of bases not matched to a gene: 4. DNA for the CDR3: TGTGCCAGCAGCCACGGACAGGTTAACTATGGCTACACCTTC. It codes for CASSHGQVNYGYTF.

As regards this clone: In the same sample, other DNA sequences code for this CDR3. V usage is TRBV29-1 and J usage is TRBJ1-1; a possible D gene is TRBD1 (5 bases). The germline CDR1 and CDR2 sequences are SQVTM and ANQGSEA. The CDR3 length is 10 residues. Trimming removed 8 bases from V and 5 bases from J, with 9 bases in between. The CDR3 nucleotides read TGCAGCTCGGGGGGGACTGAAGCTTTCTTT. Translating it yields CSSGGTEAFF.

This chain connects TRBV6-1 to TRBJ2-5; 10 positions agree with TRBD1. The assigned J gene may be wrong: the sequence end matches TRBJ2-7 better. Germline V gene sequence: CDR1 MNHNS, CDR2 SASEGT. CDR3 size: 15 residues. CDR3 sequence reads: CASSDPGQGIYEQYF. DNA for the CDR3: TGTGCCAGCAGTGATCCGGGACAGGGGATTTACGAGCAGTACTTC.

The chain links TRBV9 to TRBJ1-4, with unresolved D. Germline CDR1 and CDR2: SGDLS and YYNGEE. This CDR3 comprises 15 residues. V was shortened by 4 bases and J by 3 bases, with 13 bases between the two germline ends. The CDR3 coding sequence is TGTGCCAGCAGCCCCCCCCCGGGTTCTAATGAAAAACTGTTTTTT. As protein: CASSPPPGSNEKLFF.